The rows below give T cell receptor beta chains drawn from one sample of a study of neurological immune-mediated disorders. Using its own MiXCR run on the 5' RACE reads, TCRdb lists one record per CDR3 protein. There are approximately 70,000 distinct CDR3 sequences in the sample; roughly 4.8% occur only once, and roughly 2.4% lies in the top ten. Sequencing was performed on PBMCs. Receptors originate from a woman between 65 and 79 years old with multiple sclerosis. CDR3s include the opening cysteine and the closing phenylalanine or tryptophan. D genes are given only for firm matches. Size tells how often a clone was seen (once, few, many) or the class of an expanded clone, and some rows leave it out.

many | TRBJ2-5 | TRBV20-1 | TRBD1 | TGCAGTGCTAGTCCGGGACAGGGAGGGAAAGAGACCCAGTACTTC | CSASPGQGGKETQYF
. | TRBJ1-1 | TRBV12-3/TRBV12-4 | . | TGTGCCAGCAGTTTTGGATGGGCGGACACTGAAGCTTTCTTT | CASSFGWADTEAFF
few | TRBJ2-1 | TRBV5-1 | . | TGCGCCAGCAGCTTGGCGGCGGCCACTTACAATGAGCAGTTCTTC | CASSLAAATYNEQFF
. | TRBJ2-1 | TRBV20-1 | TRBD2 | TGCAGTGCTAGTTCGGGGAGGGCCTACAATGAGCAGTTCTTC | CSASSGRAYNEQFF
medium-sized | TRBJ2-3 | TRBV4-3 | . | TGCGCCAGCAGCCAAGATTGGATAGCTCTTACTAATACGCAGTATTTT | CASSQDWIALTNTQYF
. | TRBJ2-1 | TRBV5-5 | . | TGTGCCAGCAGCTCCCGGGGATCCTTGGGCTACAATGAGCAGTTCTTC | CASSSRGSLGYNEQFF
many | TRBJ2-5 | TRBV6-6 | TRBD2 | TGTGCCAGCAGTTACGGGACTAGCCAAGAGACCCAGTACTTC | CASSYGTSQETQYF
few | TRBJ2-3 | TRBV20-1 | . | TGCAGTGCTAGAAGGGCAGGGGTCACAGATACGCAGTATTTT | CSARRAGVTDTQYF
many | TRBJ2-3 | TRBV7-9 | TRBD2 | TGTGCCAGCAGCTTAGCTAGCGGGAGTATTCCGTATTTT | CASSLASGSIPYF
many | TRBJ2-5 | TRBV7-6 | . | TGTGCCAGCAGCTTAGGAGTAAGGGGTCAAGAGACCCAGTACTTC | CASSLGVRGQETQYF
medium-sized | TRBJ2-1 | TRBV4-1 | . | TGCGCCAGCAGCCAAGTCTCGGGAGAATACAATGAGCAGTTCTTC | CASSQVSGEYNEQFF
many | TRBJ2-3 | TRBV20-1 | . | TGCAGTGCTAGAGCCGGGACGGCCTTCACAGATACGCAGTATTTT | CSARAGTAFTDTQYF
many | TRBJ2-1 | TRBV27 | TRBD2 | TGTGCCAGCAGTTGGTGGCTAGGGAGGGGAAGTGAGCAGTTCTTC | CASSWWLGRGSEQFF
many | TRBJ2-2 | TRBV5-1 | . | TGCGCCAGCAGCTCCAAGAACACCGGGGAGCTGTTTTTT | CASSSKNTGELFF
many | TRBJ1-6 | TRBV20-1 | . | TGCAGTGCCCATGTCCAGGGATCGTACTCACCCCTCCACTTT | CSAHVQGSYSPLHF
few | TRBJ2-1 | TRBV3-1 | . | TGTGCCAGCAGCCACGGGACCCTTTACAATGAGCAGTTCTTC | CASSHGTLYNEQFF
many | TRBJ2-3 | TRBV24-1 | TRBD2 | TGTGCCACCAGTGATTCCGGACTAGCGGGGATCACAGATACGCAGTATTTT | CATSDSGLAGITDTQYF
many | TRBJ1-1 | TRBV21-1 | . | TGTGCCAGCAGCAAAGGGGGAGAAGCCAGAGTGAACACTGAAGCTTTCTTT | CASSKGGEARVNTEAFF
many | TRBJ2-2 | TRBV12-3/TRBV12-4 | . | TGTGCCAGCAGTTTAAACCCCACTGGGGAGCTGTTTTTT | CASSLNPTGELFF
many | TRBJ2-7 | TRBV11-2 | . | TGTGCCAGCAGCTCCACAGGGCGATTGACCTACGAGCAGTACTTC | CASSSTGRLTYEQYF
few | TRBJ2-1 | TRBV19 | TRBD2 | TGTGCCAGTAGTCCGCGAAGCGGGGGTGAGAATGAGCAGTTCTTC | CASSPRSGGENEQFF
many | TRBJ2-5 | TRBV7-6 | . | TGTGCCAGCAGCTTATATGCACTCGGGGAGACCCAGTACTTC | CASSLYALGETQYF
many | TRBJ1-2 | TRBV7-2 | TRBD1 | TGTGCCAGCAGCTTCGACAGGGGGGTCTATGGCTACACCTTC | CASSFDRGVYGYTF
few | TRBJ1-1 | TRBV7-9 | . | TGTGCCAGCAGCTTTTGGGCGAACACTGAAGCTTTCTTT | CASSFWANTEAFF
few | TRBJ2-3 | TRBV11-2 | . | TGTGCCAGCAGCTACAAACCAGGTTGGGGGAGCGCAGATACGCAGTATTTT | CASSYKPGWGSADTQYF
many | TRBJ1-2 | TRBV12-3/TRBV12-4 | . | TGTGCCAGCAGTTTAAACCGGGGACCGGAGGGCTACACCTTC | CASSLNRGPEGYTF
many | TRBJ1-3 | TRBV12-3/TRBV12-4 | TRBD1 | TGTGCCAGCAATACGGACAGGAGTTTCTCTGGAAACACCATATATTTT | CASNTDRSFSGNTIYF
few | TRBJ2-7 | TRBV20-1 | TRBD1 | TGCAGTGCTAGGGACAGGGACGTCTCCTACGAGCAGTACTTC | CSARDRDVSYEQYF
. | TRBJ2-1 | TRBV12-3/TRBV12-4 | . | TGTGCCAGCAGTTTATACCCTGAGCAGTTCTTC | CASSLYPEQFF
many | TRBJ2-2 | TRBV20-1 | . | TGCAGTGCTAGGGGTACGGGGAACACCGGGGAGCTGTTTTTT | CSARGTGNTGELFF
many | TRBJ2-7 | TRBV20-1 | . | TGCAGTGCTAGGCCGTTGACCTACGAGCAGTACTTC | CSARPLTYEQYF
many | TRBJ2-3 | TRBV20-1 | TRBD2 | TGCAGTGCTAGGGCGGGAGGCTCCACAGATACGCAGTATTTT | CSARAGGSTDTQYF